This paragraph covers one TCR beta chain sequence. What it binds is not known. This sample was included in a study of T cell responses to AZD1222 COVID-19 vaccine. Here immunoSEQ multiplex PCR was the method, and the copy in TCRdb shows in-frame clones only, minus some. The sample has roughly 170,000 clones; around 88% are singletons. Overall study results and limits: Repertoire collection took place solely once the T cell response had peaked.

The ends were cut back, 5 bases at V and 5 bases at J, with 15 bases in the middle. The V gene's germline CDR1 is SGHTA and CDR2 FQGNSA. The CDR3 totals 14 residues. The origin of this receptor is an adult in good health. The specimen was peripheral blood, collected on day 0 of AZD1222 vaccination. The V call is TRBV7-2, the J call TRBJ1-2, with no clear D. Here the CDR3 reads CASSADGEAYGYTF. CDR3 coding DNA: TGTGCCAGCAGCGCAGACGGTGAAGCTTATGGCTACACCTTC.